Listed below are T cell receptor beta chains from one sample, sequenced in a study of shared clonotypes between healthy human individuals. TCRdb's table, derived via immunoSEQ multiplex PCR, lists solely in-frame clones and lacks some. The top ten hold around 0.097% of the sample, which has nearly 600,000 clones, nearly 97% seen once. Sequencing was carried out using naive CD8+ T cells sorted from blood. These receptors all come from a woman younger than 45 in good health. Both conserved end residues are part of each CDR3. A D gene is named only where the DNA matches it firmly. The size entry is marked missing in some rows and otherwise reads once, few, many or a size class.

v_gene,d_gene,j_gene,abundance,CDR3aa,CDR3nt
TRBV4-1,TRBD1,TRBJ2-1,-,CASSQVGQVDFSYNEQFF,TGCGCCAGCAGCCAAGTGGGACAGGTCGACTTCTCCTACAATGAGCAGTTCTTC
TRBV28,-,TRBJ1-2,-,CASSRGLGRSHF,TGTGCCAGCAGTCGCGGACTGGGGAGGTCCCACTTC
TRBV27,-,TRBJ2-7,-,CASSLEPASSYEQYF,TGTGCCAGCAGTTTGGAGCCGGCGAGCTCCTACGAGCAGTACTTC
TRBV6-5,TRBD1,TRBJ2-7,-,CASSPTGEAYEQYF,TGTGCCAGCAGTCCGACAGGGGAGGCCTACGAGCAGTACTTC
TRBV7-3,-,TRBJ2-1,-,CASSLDPTYHEQFF,TGTGCCAGCAGCTTAGACCCAACTTACCATGAGCAGTTCTTC
TRBV2,TRBD1,TRBJ1-1,-,CASIGTDEAFF,TGTGCCAGCATCGGGACAGATGAAGCTTTCTTT
TRBV14,-,TRBJ2-7,-,CASSQTTGLIREQYF,TGTGCCAGCAGCCAAACGACAGGACTCATTCGCGAGCAGTACTTC
TRBV2,TRBD1,TRBJ1-5,-,CASSNRGRQPQHF,TGTGCCAGCAGCAACAGGGGTCGGCAGCCCCAGCATTTT
TRBV7-9,-,TRBJ1-1,-,CASTTPFPYLGTNTEAFF,TGTGCCAGCACCACCCCGTTTCCCTATCTTGGGACGAACACTGAAGCTTTCTTT
TRBV7-9,-,TRBJ2-7,-,CASSFVGPLEQYF,TGTGCCAGCAGCTTTGTAGGGCCCCTCGAGCAGTACTTC
TRBV5-6,TRBD1,TRBJ1-4,-,CASSFGTGEEKLFF,TGTGCCAGCAGCTTCGGGACAGGGGAAGAAAAACTGTTTTTT
TRBV5-6,-,TRBJ2-3,-,CASSKRGGRADTQYF,TGTGCCAGCAGCAAACGAGGCGGCAGGGCAGATACGCAGTATTTT
TRBV7-6,-,TRBJ2-7,-,CASSFGGAEQYF,TGTGCCAGCAGCTTTGGGGGAGCCGAGCAGTACTTC
TRBV5-6,-,TRBJ2-1,-,CASSLVGGTSSYNEQFF,TGTGCCAGCAGCTTGGTGGGCGGGACAAGCTCCTACAATGAGCAGTTCTTC
TRBV9,-,TRBJ1-2,-,CASTGHNFNYGYTF,TGTGCCAGCACTGGACACAATTTTAACTATGGCTACACCTTC
TRBV2,-,TRBJ2-1,once,CASGGGESYNEQFF,TGTGCCAGCGGAGGGGGAGAGTCCTACAATGAGCAGTTCTTC
TRBV2,TRBD2,TRBJ2-1,-,CASRKGLAGEEEQFF,TGTGCCAGCAGGAAGGGACTAGCGGGAGAAGAAGAGCAGTTCTTC
TRBV28,-,TRBJ2-7,-,CASSFSSTTGEQYF,TGTGCCAGCAGTTTTAGCAGCACCACGGGCGAGCAGTACTTC
TRBV29-1,-,TRBJ2-7,-,CSVEVAGANAPYEQYF,TGCAGCGTTGAAGTAGCAGGGGCGAATGCCCCCTACGAGCAGTACTTC
TRBV19,-,TRBJ2-7,-,CASSIGGTGEQYF,TGTGCCAGTAGTATTGGAGGGACCGGCGAGCAGTACTTC
TRBV9,-,TRBJ2-3,-,CASSVGIGSGSDTQYF,TGTGCCAGCAGCGTAGGGATCGGGAGTGGCTCAGATACGCAGTATTTT
TRBV7-9,TRBD2,TRBJ2-5,-,CASSSGLAILQETQYF,TGTGCCAGCAGCTCGGGACTAGCAATACTACAAGAGACCCAGTACTTC
TRBV28,TRBD2,TRBJ2-3,-,CASSSQFISKGRGTDTQYF,TGTGCCAGCAGTTCCCAGTTTATTTCCAAGGGGCGGGGGACAGATACGCAGTATTTT
TRBV5-1,-,TRBJ2-1,once,CASSFNGYNEQFF,TGCGCCAGCAGCTTCAACGGATACAATGAGCAGTTCTTC
TRBV6-1,TRBD1,TRBJ2-3,-,CASTDRENTDTQYF,TGTGCCAGCACCGACAGGGAGAACACAGATACGCAGTATTTT
TRBV27,TRBD1,TRBJ2-1,once,CASSLTGGYNEQFF,TGTGCCAGCAGCCTGACAGGGGGATACAATGAGCAGTTCTTC
TRBV4-1,-,TRBJ2-3,-,CASSQLSLKGGLTDTQYF,TGCGCCAGCAGCCAACTTTCTCTTAAGGGCGGCCTCACAGATACGCAGTATTTT
TRBV5-1,TRBD2,TRBJ2-1,-,CASSAPSGGAFF,TGCGCCAGCAGCGCCCCTAGCGGTGGAGCGTTCTTC
TRBV27,-,TRBJ2-5,-,CASSLGGAGVWTQYF,TGTGCCAGCAGTTTAGGCGGGGCCGGGGTTTGGACCCAGTACTTC
TRBV6-1,-,TRBJ2-7,-,CASSAAGTLISYEQYF,TGTGCCAGCAGTGCCGCCGGGACCCTAATCTCCTACGAGCAGTACTTC
TRBV19,-,TRBJ2-1,-,CASSSGQNDYNEQFF,TGTGCCAGTAGTTCAGGACAGAATGATTACAATGAGCAGTTCTTC
TRBV27,TRBD1,TRBJ2-2,-,CASSSETGGITGELFF,TGTGCCAGCAGTTCGGAGACAGGGGGAATCACCGGGGAGCTGTTTTTT
TRBV7-3,-,TRBJ1-1,-,CASSAEGMGTEAFF,TGTGCCAGCAGCGCCGAAGGGATGGGCACTGAAGCTTTCTTT
TRBV10-3,-,TRBJ2-7,-,CAIGDMGSSYEQYF,TGTGCCATCGGAGACATGGGGAGCTCCTACGAGCAGTACTTC
TRBV27,TRBD2,TRBJ2-1,-,CASRIAGEGYNEQFF,TGTGCCAGCAGAATAGCGGGAGAGGGGTACAATGAGCAGTTCTTC
TRBV27,-,TRBJ2-1,-,CASRGGTGNEQFF,TGTGCCAGCAGAGGGGGGACGGGCAATGAGCAGTTCTTC